This entry lists 26 T cell receptor beta chains sequenced from one sample in a study of blood T cell repertoires in COVID-19. Only in-frame clones appear in the TCRdb table, and some are missing; sequencing was by immunoSEQ multiplex PCR. The sample consists of 470,000 or so clones, approximately 83% of them appearing once. The specimen was peripheral blood. All receptors come from a human donor in a cohort sampled during active COVID-19.

The sample holds a few counts of this clone. The V and J genes are TRBV4-3 and TRBJ1-1; D is unresolved. The CDR3 extends over 14 amino acids. Germline CDR1 is LGHNA and CDR2 is YSLEER. The germline V and J ends were trimmed by 1 base and 6 bases, with 12 bases remaining between them. The CDR3 DNA sequence: TGCGCCAGCAGCCAAGTTCTGGTAGCGGCTGAAGCTTTCTTT. Translating gives CASSQVLVAAEAFF.

This clone has only one observation. Other DNA sequences from this sample encode an identical CDR3 as well. The chain recombines TRBV30 with TRBJ2-7; TRBD2 might be the D (6 bases). Trimming removed 0 bases at V and 1 base at J, with 7 bases between. Germline assignment: CDR1 GTSNPN and CDR2 SVGIG (reference sequence). This CDR3 is built from 13 residues. The CDR3 DNA is TGTGCCTGGAGTGTCGGGGGTTCCTACGAGCAGTACTTC. This translates into CAWSVGGSYEQYF.

The chain combines TRBV5-1 with TRBJ2-7, with 12 bases aligning to TRBD1. The CDR3 covers 14 residues. The germline gives CDR1 SGHRS, CDR2 YFSETQ. With 0 bases clipped from V and 5 bases from J, the junction kept 0 bases outside the gene matches. The CDR3 here is CASSLGDRGHEQYF. CDR3 nucleotide sequence: TGCGCCAGCAGCTTGGGGGACAGGGGGCACGAGCAGTACTTC. The full variable domain, its missing parts supplied by reference TRBV5-1 and TRBJ2-7, is KAGVTQTPRYLIKTRGQQVTLSCSPISGHRSVSWYQQTPGQGLQFLFEYFSETQRNKGNFPGRFSGRQFSNSRSEMNVSTLELGDSALYLCASSLGDRGHEQYFGPGTRLTVT.

V gene TRBV5-4 combines with J gene TRBJ2-7; TRBD1 might be the D (5 bases). Germline values: CDR1 SGHNT, CDR2 YYREEE (reference sequence). The CDR3 covers 14 residues. Deletions cut 6 bases from V and 2 bases from J, with 15 bases between. As DNA, the CDR3 is TGTGCCAGCACCCCGGAAGGGGTCCCCTACGAGCAGTACTTC. The encoded protein is CASTPEGVPYEQYF. Full variable domain (remainder filled in from reference TRBV5-4 and TRBJ2-7): ETGVTQSPTHLIKTRGQQVTLRCSSQSGHNTVSWYQQALGQGPQFIFQYYREEENGRGNFPPRFSGLQFPNYSSELNVNALELDDSALYLCASTPEGVPYEQYFGPGTRLTVT.

The V gene is TRBV28, the J gene TRBJ2-7, with D perhaps TRBD1 (6 bases). The germline gives CDR1 MDHEN, CDR2 SYDVKM. The V and J ends lost 6 bases and 4 bases respectively, with 10 bases between them. This CDR3 spans 12 amino acids. In DNA, the CDR3 is TGTGCCAGCAGCACACAGGGTTACGAGCAGTACTTC. Encoded protein: CASSTQGYEQYF.

On this clone itself: The same CDR3 is also encoded by other DNA sequences in this sample. This sequence joins TRBV9 and TRBJ2-3; D call uncertain. The germline V gene encodes CDR1 SGDLS and CDR2 YYNGEE. Trimming removed 4 bases from V and 0 bases from J, with 3 bases in between. The CDR3 sequence is 12 residues long. Written as DNA, the CDR3 is TGTGCCAGCAGCCCGAGCACAGATACGCAGTATTTT. Its translation: CASSPSTDTQYF.

The sample holds one count of this clone. This rearrangement joins TRBV19 to TRBJ2-5; D is perhaps TRBD2 (5 bases). The V gene lost 6 bases and the J gene lost 2 bases, with 10 bases spanning the gap. Germline-derived CDR1 and CDR2 are LNHDA and SQIVND (reference sequence). The CDR3 runs to 13 residues. CDR3: CASSPTGQETQYF. CDR3 DNA sequence: TGTGCCAGTAGCCCGACGGGGCAAGAGACCCAGTACTTC.

In this sample, this clone turned up once. The genes are TRBV24-1 and TRBJ2-1, with no clear D. CDR3 length: 14 amino acids. Trimming took off 2 bases at V and 8 bases at J, with 12 bases between the two ends. Germline CDR1 reads KGHDR; CDR2 reads SFDVKD. DNA for the CDR3: TGTGCCACCAGTGATTCCCGCAGGTCGGATGAGCAGTTCTTC. This encodes CATSDSRRSDEQFF.

This chain uses TRBV27 with TRBJ1-1, with D possibly being TRBD1 (5 bases). The V gene lost 3 bases and the J gene lost 0 bases, with 14 bases spanning the gap. The CDR3 contains 16 residues. In germline, CDR1 is MNHEY, CDR2 SMNVEV (reference sequence). CDR3 nucleotide sequence: TGTGCCAGCAGTTTGGTAGGAGGGACCTTGAACACTGAAGCTTTCTTT. Encoded protein: CASSLVGGTLNTEAFF.

The chain's CDR3 is CAWTGTAKNTEAFF. CDR3 nucleotides: TGTGCCTGGACAGGGACAGCTAAGAACACTGAAGCTTTCTTT. The chain recombines TRBV30 with TRBJ1-1; 7 bases align to TRBD1. This CDR3 contains 14 residues. CDR1 GTSNPN and CDR2 SVGIG come from the germline V gene (reference sequence). V trimming: 4 bases; J trimming: 1 base; junction bases outside the gene matches: 6.

This rearrangement joins TRBV28 to TRBJ1-1; D gene uncertain. The CDR3 loop spans 11 amino acids. Germline V gives CDR1 MDHEN, CDR2 SYDVKM. V was shortened by 6 bases and J by 8 bases, with 10 bases between the two germline ends. The CDR3 protein is CASSTAKEAFF. CDR3 nucleotide sequence: TGTGCCAGCAGCACAGCTAAAGAAGCTTTCTTT.

The CDR3 DNA follows: TGTGCCAGCACTCCTACCCCTAGCACAGATACGCAGTATTTT. It codes for CASTPTPSTDTQYF. The J gene is TRBJ2-3, the V gene TRBV9; D call uncertain. V dropped 6 bases and J dropped 0 bases, with 11 bases sitting between them. Germline lookup yields CDR1 SGDLS and CDR2 YYNGEE. This CDR3 spans 14 amino acids.

The rearrangement uses TRBV9 and TRBJ1-1, with D uncertain. Trimming shortened V by 4 bases and J by 1 base, and 11 bases separated the two germline ends. Germline-derived CDR1 and CDR2 are SGDLS and YYNGEE. CDR3 length: 14 amino acids. The CDR3 is CASSPRVANTEAFF. The CDR3 DNA sequence: TGTGCCAGCAGCCCTCGCGTAGCGAACACTGAAGCTTTCTTT.

This clone was counted a single time. The chain's CDR3 is CASSRMLGDSGYGYTF. The CDR3 DNA follows: TGTGCCAGCTCCCGCATGCTCGGGGATTCGGGCTATGGCTACACCTTC. V is TRBV18 and J is TRBJ1-2; D unclear. V was trimmed by 6 bases and J by 4 bases, leaving 21 bases between them. The CDR3 loop spans 16 amino acids. Germline V CDR1 and CDR2: KGHSH, LQKENI.

A few counts support this clone. The chain is built from TRBV4-3 and TRBJ2-1, with D possibly being TRBD2 (6 bases). Germline CDR1 LGHNA, CDR2 YSLEER. Trimming took off 0 bases at V and 8 bases at J, with 14 bases between the two ends. CDR3 length: 15 amino acids. DNA for the CDR3: TGCGCCAGCAGCCAAGATCTTATCGGAGGGGATGAGCAGTTCTTC. This codes for CASSQDLIGGDEQFF.

The CDR3: CASSTLAGDFTDTQYF. The CDR3 DNA reads TGTGCCAGCAGCACCCTAGCGGGAGACTTCACAGATACGCAGTATTTT. The chain carries TRBV7-6 and TRBJ2-3, with 10 positions matching TRBD2. Germline V gene data show CDR1 as SGHVS and CDR2 as FNYEAQ. Germline trimming cut 5 bases from V and 2 bases from J; bases unmatched to any gene: 7. The CDR3 length is 16 residues.

V is TRBV19 and J is TRBJ1-5; tentative D call: TRBD1 (5 bases). CDR3 size: 14 residues. Germline V gives CDR1 LNHDA, CDR2 SQIVND (reference sequence). The germline V and J ends were trimmed by 5 bases and 7 bases, with 15 bases remaining between them. CDR3 nucleotides: TGTGCCAGTAGTCTGGGGGACTACGGGCAGCCCCAGCATTTT. Protein product: CASSLGDYGQPQHF.

J is TRBJ1-2 and V is TRBV5-6, with TRBD1 identical over 8 bases. The germline V gene encodes CDR1 SGHDT and CDR2 YYEEEE. The V and J ends lost 2 bases and 5 bases, in that order; junction bases with no gene match: 14. CDR3 size: 17 residues. DNA for the CDR3: TGTGCCAGCAGCTTTGGACCTCAGGGGGCCACAGGGTATGGCTACACCTTC. Translating gives CASSFGPQGATGYGYTF.

The rearrangement uses TRBV30 and TRBJ2-3; D might be TRBD2 (5 bases). V shed 0 bases and J shed 2 bases, with 9 bases lying between them. Germline CDR1 and CDR2: GTSNPN and SVGIG (reference sequence). The CDR3 loop spans 14 amino acids. CDR3 nucleotides: TGTGCCTGGAGTGTCCAAGCGGACACAGATACGCAGTATTTT. This codes for CAWSVQADTDTQYF.

The V call is TRBV5-4, the J call TRBJ2-3; 16 positions agree with TRBD2. The CDR3 has 19 residues. With 4 bases clipped from V and 2 bases from J, the junction kept 10 bases outside the gene matches. The germline V gene encodes CDR1 SGHNT and CDR2 YYREEE (reference sequence). CDR3 region: CASSRTPGLAGGPTDTQYF. The CDR3, as DNA: TGTGCCAGCAGCAGGACCCCGGGACTAGCGGGAGGGCCCACAGATACGCAGTATTTT.

This chain connects TRBV19 to TRBJ2-1; 14 bases are a match to TRBD2. Germline CDR1 reads LNHDA; CDR2 reads SQIVND (reference sequence). There are 16 residues in the CDR3. V was clipped by 10 bases and J by 1 base; unmatched bases: 6. The CDR3 nucleotides read TGTGCCACCTCAGGGACTAGCGGGAGATCCTACAATGAGCAGTTCTTC. It specifies CATSGTSGRSYNEQFF.

The rearrangement links TRBV7-2 to TRBJ2-5, with 9 bases matching TRBD1. CDR1 and CDR2 from the germline V gene are SGHTA and FQGNSA. V was clipped by 1 base and J by 5 bases; unmatched bases: 2. CDR3 size: 14 residues. The CDR3 nucleotides read TGTGCCAGCAGCTTAGACAGGGGGCCGGAGACCCAGTACTTC. Amino acids: CASSLDRGPETQYF.

A single count supports this clone. This chain links TRBV7-9 with TRBJ2-7, with 13 positions matching TRBD2. V lost 5 bases to trimming and J lost 6 bases; unmatched junction nucleotides: 7. CDR3 size: 15 residues. Germline V lookup: CDR1 SEHNR, CDR2 FQNEAQ (reference sequence). Here the CDR3 reads CASSRELAGGLEQYF. The CDR3 DNA sequence: TGTGCCAGCAGCCGAGAACTAGCGGGAGGGCTCGAGCAGTACTTC.

V and J are TRBV2 and TRBJ1-2; D is ambiguous. The CDR3 loop spans 14 amino acids. Germline CDR1 reads SNHLY; CDR2 reads FYNNEI. Trimming stripped 6 bases from V and 4 bases from J, with 15 bases between. The CDR3 is CASRGMVGSYGYTF. The DNA of the CDR3 is TGTGCCAGCAGGGGGATGGTGGGGAGCTATGGCTACACCTTC.

The V call is TRBV11-1, the J call TRBJ2-7; 12 nucleotides align to TRBD1. Germline V gene lookup returns CDR1 SGHAT and CDR2 FQDESV (reference sequence). The CDR3 runs to 16 residues. V shed 1 base, J shed 5 bases, and the junction held 6 bases outside the gene matches. In DNA form, the CDR3 reads TGTGCCAGCAGCTTAGATTTGGGACAGGGGGCCAACGAGCAGTACTTC. It specifies CASSLDLGQGANEQYF.

CDR3 region: CSSLKGRTEAFF. DNA of the CDR3: TGCAGCTCACTGAAGGGGCGGACTGAAGCTTTCTTT. The chain combines TRBV29-1 with TRBJ1-1; a possible D gene is TRBD1 (5 bases). V shed 8 bases and J shed 5 bases, with 15 bases lying between them. The CDR3 runs 12 residues. Germline CDR1 and CDR2: SQVTM and ANQGSEA.